This entry is about one T cell receptor beta chain. This clonotype was seen a few times. Its antigen specificity is not known. Base qualities are not recorded, but no much larger clone differs from it by a single base. The sample originates from a study of blood T cells in healthy people across ages (dated by TCRdb to between 2014 and 2016). For the wider study: In model experiments, template switching captured roughly one uniquely barcoded TCR beta cDNA molecule for every two T cells. Age-related changes in TCR beta repertoire diversity were measured in the study by deep sequencing normalized with unique cDNA molecular identifiers. The donors were split into four age groups: young (average around 16 years), middle-aged (nearly 40), aged (over 55) and long-lived (approximately 80). To avoid experimental bias, donors of different ages were distributed randomly across sequencing lanes. Two additional independent replicas of 1 million unique cDNA reads from the same blood draw were analyzed for two donors (one aged 18 to 30 and one aged 80 or older). General findings and caveats noted by the study authors: There was a strong correlation between observed TCR beta diversity and the percentage of naive T cells measured by flow cytometry. Conclusive comparison of naive and antigen-experienced compartments was prevented by the profiling of bulk unsorted PBMCs. Estimates of total diversity based on one million sequenced T cells were considered lower bounds and underestimates. The CMV infection status of donors was not known, potentially confounding age-related changes in expanded clonotypes. Observed TCR beta diversity per million T cells fell roughly linearly with age, and a significant reduction was already apparent by age about 36. The long-lived group showed more naive CD4+ T cells, fewer expanded clones and increased TCR diversity than the aged group, suggesting age selection.

Trimming removed 5 bases from V and 6 bases from J, leaving 12 bases between the germline ends. Measured from the cysteine to the phenylalanine, the CDR3 is 13 residues long. Just CDR3 DNA is preserved here, 39 bases in frame from base 1. Reading the germline V gene gives CDR1 SGHRS and CDR2 YFSETQ. Donors were a few dozen systemically healthy Caucasian individuals from Russia aged roughly 6 to 90 years. Around 10 milliliters of peripheral blood were drawn from each donor into EDTA-treated Vacutainer tubes. Ficoll-Paque density-gradient centrifugation was used to isolate PBMCs, with at least 6 million per sample. Trizol reagent was used to extract total RNA from PBMCs, with at least 6 micrograms per sample. For every donor, flow cytometry on a PBMC aliquot measured the percentage of naive CD45RAhigh/CD27high T cells. Library creation used 5' RACE. Sequencing was performed on an Illumina HiSeq 2500. A second PCR of about 7 to 12 cycles was performed with a sample-barcoded 5' primer and a J-beta primer mix. A template-switch 5' adaptor carrying 12 random nucleotides introduced a unique molecular identifier onto each TCR beta cDNA molecule. Each sample yielded at least 2.5 million CDR3-containing paired-end reads. All of the RNA was converted into first-strand cDNA using the Mint cDNA synthesis kit, with a TRBC-specific oligonucleotide serving as the primer. After uracil-DNA glycosylase treatment, a first 18-cycle PCR used universal primers M1SS and BC2_uni_R on all cDNA. From the authors' description of their analysis: Each sample was normalized by randomly selecting 1 million high-quality reads, each carrying a distinct molecular identifier. Instead of being binned into consensus sequences, reads that shared molecular identifiers were thrown out. MiTCR, set to a Q25 quality threshold and the strictest error-elimination algorithm, was used for CDR3 identification, clonotype clustering and error correction. A nonparametric unseen species model with Euler transformation was used to estimate lower-bound total TCR beta diversity. The public reads were run again by TCRdb, first through fastp at Q25 and then through MiXCR, and only productive beta chains were kept. Here each entry gathers all rows of one CDR3 protein and keeps the most common genes and DNA. These V and J calls derive from TCRdb rather than the authors' analysis. The sample yields more than 700,000 distinct CDR3 sequences; less than 60% were counted once. Jointly, the top ten make up roughly 18% of the sample.

The sequenced sample consisted of blood. This TCR was recovered from a man of 80 years or more in good health. This sequence uses TRBV5-1 and TRBJ2-1; the D gene is perhaps TRBD2, from 6 matching bases. The DNA sequence is TGCGCCAGCAGAGCTTCAGCGGGCAATGAGCAGTTCTTC. Its translation is CASRASAGNEQFF.